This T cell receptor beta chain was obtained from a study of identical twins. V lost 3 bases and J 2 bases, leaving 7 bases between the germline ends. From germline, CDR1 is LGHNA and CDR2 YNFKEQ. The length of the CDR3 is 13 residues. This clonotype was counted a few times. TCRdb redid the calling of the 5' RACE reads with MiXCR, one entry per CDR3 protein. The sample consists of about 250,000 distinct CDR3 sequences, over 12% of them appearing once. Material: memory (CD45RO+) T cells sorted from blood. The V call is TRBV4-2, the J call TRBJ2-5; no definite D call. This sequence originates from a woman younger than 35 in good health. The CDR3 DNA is TGTGCCAGCAGCCACGGCGGTCAAGAGACCCAGTACTTC. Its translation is CASSHGGQETQYF.